The clone carrying this T cell receptor (beta chain) was found a few times. The antigen is unknown. The junction differs from germline at one of its ends, possibly a read error. The data were obtained in a study of response to subunit inactivated influenza vaccine. TCRdb processed the RT-PCR reads anew with MiXCR; each CDR3 protein has one entry. The sample consists of 500,000 to 600,000 distinct CDR3 sequences, roughly 13% of them appearing once. Study-wide findings and caveats: The study's authors posited that every seasonal influenza vaccination enlists few new T cells.

Germline CDR1 reads MNHEY; CDR2 reads SVGAGI. CDR3 length equals 11 residues. The rearrangement joins TRBV6-5 to TRBJ2-7, with 8 nucleotides matching TRBD1. The receptor's source is a middle-aged man who received an inactivated influenza vaccine. The sequences come from PBMCs from blood, collected about 40 days after vaccination. Here the CDR3 DNA reads TGTGCCTGCAGGACAGGGTATGAGCAGTACTTC. As protein: CACRTGYEQYF.